This TCR beta chain was profiled in a study of control samples from healthy donors and cancer patients. This table comes from immunoSEQ multiplex PCR, and its TCRdb copy is limited to in-frame clones, with some not included. This table holds under 140,000 clones, 88% found once. Germline CDR1 is SGHAT and CDR2 is FQNNGV. V lost 1 base, J lost 3 bases, and 4 bases stayed unmatched. The CDR3 totals 15 residues. The genes are TRBV11-2 and TRBJ2-7, with 9 bases aligning to TRBD2. This receptor was taken from a woman aged 60-70 years with lung cancer. Sample: PBMCs. CDR3 region: CASSLASGVDYEQYF. DNA for the CDR3: TGTGCCAGCAGCTTAGCTAGCGGGGTAGACTACGAGCAGTACTTC.